A single sample is the source of the 13 T cell receptor beta chains below, sequenced in a study of T cell responses to AZD1222 COVID-19 vaccine. Data came from immunoSEQ multiplex PCR; TCRdb stores just in-frame clones and leaves some out. Of roughly 120,000 clones in the sample, 92% were seen once. The material was peripheral blood, obtained on day 0 of AZD1222 vaccination. The receptors stem from an adult in good health.

In this sample, this clone turned up once. The chain couples TRBV15 to TRBJ2-7, with unresolved D. The CDR3 is 13 amino acids. V was pared by 6 bases and J by 0 bases, with 9 bases between. The V gene's germline CDR1 is LNHNV and CDR2 YYDKDF (reference sequence). CDR3 protein: CATRSTASYEQYF. Written as DNA, the CDR3 is TGTGCCACCAGGTCGACGGCCTCCTACGAGCAGTACTTC.

V and J are TRBV28 and TRBJ1-2; D is undetermined. CDR1 is MDHEN and CDR2 is SYDVKM in the germline V gene. The V and J ends lost 7 bases and 0 bases respectively, with 12 bases between them. CDR3 size: 14 residues. CDR3 in amino acids: CASTQGETNYGYTF. CDR3 nucleotides: TGTGCCAGCACCCAAGGAGAAACTAACTATGGCTACACCTTC.

CDR3 amino acids: CASSRRASGSGAGELFF. The CDR3 DNA is TGTGCCAGTAGTAGGCGAGCTAGCGGGAGTGGGGCCGGGGAGCTGTTTTTT. The genes are TRBV19 and TRBJ2-2; 10 bases match TRBD2. V shed 4 bases and J 6 bases; nucleotides not matched to a gene: 11. Germline V lookup: CDR1 LNHDA, CDR2 SQIVND (reference sequence). The CDR3 length is 17 residues.

The rearrangement joins TRBV5-4 to TRBJ2-3; 7 bases agree with TRBD2. Looked up from germline, CDR1 is SGHNT and CDR2 is YYREEE (reference sequence). The trim removed 4 bases at V and 4 bases at J, leaving 6 bases unmatched. This CDR3 comprises 14 residues. Here the CDR3 DNA reads TGTGCCAGCAGCCTTTGGGGGGGACCAGATACGCAGTATTTT. This encodes CASSLWGGPDTQYF.

The chain joins TRBV28 to TRBJ2-1; 7 bases fit TRBD1. Germline assignment: CDR1 MDHEN and CDR2 SYDVKM. CDR3 length equals 18 residues. V lost 3 bases, J lost 10 bases, and 21 bases stayed unmatched. CDR3 amino acids: CASSFRWETRTGRGEQFF. CDR3 coding DNA: TGTGCCAGCAGTTTTAGGTGGGAGACCCGGACAGGAAGGGGGGAGCAGTTCTTC. Based on the CDR3 plus reference TRBV28 and TRBJ2-1, the full variable domain is DVKVTQSSRYLVKRTGEKVFLECVQDMDHENMFWYRQDPGLGLRLIYFSYDVKMKEKGDIPEGYSVSREKKERFSLILESASTNQTSMYLCASSFRWETRTGRGEQFFGPGTRLTVL.

This chain links TRBV3-1 (or the pseudogene TRBV3-2) with TRBJ2-5; D is unclear. The CDR3 covers 10 residues. The germline V gene encodes CDR1 LGHDT and CDR2 YNNKEL (reference sequence). Trimming stripped 0 bases from V and 7 bases from J, with 0 bases between. For the CDR3, the DNA is TGTGCCAGCAGCCAAGAGACCCAGTACTTC. This encodes CASSQETQYF.

The V call is TRBV7-8, the J call TRBJ1-6; unclear D gene. Germline V lookup: CDR1 SGHVS, CDR2 FQNEAQ. Trimming stripped 3 bases from V and 7 bases from J, with 10 bases between. This CDR3 spans 14 amino acids. CDR3 in DNA: TGTGCCAGCAGCTTGAAGTTCACAAATTCACCCCTCCACTTT. This encodes CASSLKFTNSPLHF.

A word on this clone: One end of the junction fails to match germline, which may point to a read error. The chain employs TRBV5-1 and TRBJ1-1; D call uncertain. Looked up from germline, CDR1 is SGHRS and CDR2 is YFSETQ. The CDR3 contains 13 residues. The CDR3 region is CASTLERNTEAFF. The CDR3 bases are TGCGCCAGCACCTTGGAAAGGAACACTGAAGCTTTCTTT.

This clone has a handful of counts. The chain is built from TRBV6-2 or TRBV6-3 and TRBJ2-7; TRBD2 matches 9 bases. In germline, CDR1 is MNHEY, CDR2 SVGEGT. V was pared by 3 bases and J by 2 bases, with 8 bases of the junction left unmatched. The CDR3 runs to 16 residues. Here the CDR3 DNA reads TGTGCCAGCAGTTATGGGCGGGCTAGCGGGGCCTACGAGCAGTACTTC. It codes for CASSYGRASGAYEQYF.

The chain joins TRBV28 to TRBJ2-7; weak D call: TRBD1 (5 bases). The CDR3 spans 12 residues. Trimming cost V 4 bases and J 3 bases, with 7 bases left between them. Germline loops: CDR1 MDHEN, CDR2 SYDVKM. CDR3 loop: CASSYRGYEQYF. The DNA of the CDR3 is TGTGCCAGCAGTTATAGGGGCTACGAGCAGTACTTC.

This rearrangement joins TRBV30 to TRBJ1-4; 9 positions agree with TRBD1. Germline V lookup: CDR1 GTSNPN, CDR2 SVGIG (reference sequence). This CDR3 spans 20 amino acids. Trimming cost V 0 bases and J 12 bases; bases outside gene matches: 26. CDR3 nucleotide sequence: TGTGCCTGGAGTGTACCTCTCCGGGACAGGGTCTCATGGGGGGGAACAGAACTGTTTTTT. This translates into CAWSVPLRDRVSWGGTELFF.

As regards this clone: Other DNA sequences in the sample encode the same CDR3. This chain joins TRBV7-6 and TRBJ1-6, with D unresolved. There are 14 residues in the CDR3. Trimming shortened V by 4 bases and J by 0 bases, and 4 bases separated the two germline ends. Germline CDR1 and CDR2: SGHVS and FNYEAQ. This CDR3 reads CASSSSSYNSPLHF. The CDR3 DNA reads TGTGCCAGCAGCTCGAGCTCCTATAATTCACCCCTCCACTTT.

The chain combines TRBV11-2 with TRBJ1-4, with D possibly being TRBD1 (5 bases). Germline-derived CDR1 and CDR2 are SGHAT and FQNNGV. This CDR3 is built from 14 residues. The V and J ends lost 0 bases and 15 bases respectively, with 17 bases between them. In nucleotides, the CDR3 is TGTGCCAGCAGCTTAGATTCAACGGGAGGGGTAATGTTTTTT. Translating it yields CASSLDSTGGVMFF. The full variable domain, its missing parts supplied by reference TRBV11-2 and TRBJ1-4, is EAGVAQSPRYKIIEKRQSVAFWCNPISGHATLYWYQQILGQGPKLLIQFQNNGVVDDSQLPKDRFSAERLKGVDSTLKIQPAKLEDSAVYLCASSLDSTGGVMFFGSGTQLSVL.